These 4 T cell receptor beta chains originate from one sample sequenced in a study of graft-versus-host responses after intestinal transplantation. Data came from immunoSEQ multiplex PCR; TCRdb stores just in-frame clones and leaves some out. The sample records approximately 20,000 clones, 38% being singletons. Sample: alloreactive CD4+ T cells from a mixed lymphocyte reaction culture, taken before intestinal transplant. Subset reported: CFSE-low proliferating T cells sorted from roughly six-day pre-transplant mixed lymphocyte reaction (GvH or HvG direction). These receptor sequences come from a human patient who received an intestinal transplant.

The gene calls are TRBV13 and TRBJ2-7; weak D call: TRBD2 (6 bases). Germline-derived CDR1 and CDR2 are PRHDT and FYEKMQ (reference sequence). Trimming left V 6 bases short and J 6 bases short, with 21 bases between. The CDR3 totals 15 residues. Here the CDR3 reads CASRLGLGGSPEQYF. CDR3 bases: TGTGCCAGCAGGTTGGGGTTGGGGGGTAGTCCCGAGCAGTACTTC.

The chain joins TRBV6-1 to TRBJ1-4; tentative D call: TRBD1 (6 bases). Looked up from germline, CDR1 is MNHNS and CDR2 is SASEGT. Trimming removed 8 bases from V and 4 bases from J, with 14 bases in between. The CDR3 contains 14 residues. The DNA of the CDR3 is TGTGCCAGCGCAGGGGAAGGGGGTAATGAAAAACTGTTTTTT. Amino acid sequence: CASAGEGGNEKLFF.

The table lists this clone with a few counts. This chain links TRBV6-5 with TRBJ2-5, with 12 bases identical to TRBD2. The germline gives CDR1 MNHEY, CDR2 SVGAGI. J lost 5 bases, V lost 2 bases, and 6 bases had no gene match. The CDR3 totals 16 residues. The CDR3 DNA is TGTGCCAGCAGTTACGGGCTAGCGGGGGGGCCGGAGACCCAGTACTTC. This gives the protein CASSYGLAGGPETQYF.

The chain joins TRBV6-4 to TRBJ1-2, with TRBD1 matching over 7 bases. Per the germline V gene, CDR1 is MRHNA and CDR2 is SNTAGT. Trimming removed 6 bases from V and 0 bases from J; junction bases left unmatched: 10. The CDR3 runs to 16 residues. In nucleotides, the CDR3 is TGTGCCAGCAGCCGGGCAGGGGGAAATGCTAACTATGGCTACACCTTC. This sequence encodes CASSRAGGNANYGYTF.